The 4 T cell receptor beta chains reported below all come from one sample, sequenced in a study of T cell changes during pregnancy in multiple sclerosis. The protocol was immunoSEQ multiplex PCR, while the TCRdb copy is restricted to in-frame clones and leaves out a portion. Among tens of thousands of clones, around nine tenths were seen once, and the ten largest hold approximately 1.2%. This material consisted of peripheral blood, taken in the third trimester of pregnancy. The receptors derive from a female donor with multiple sclerosis, enrolled in a pregnancy study.

The rearrangement joins TRBV15 to TRBJ1-5; 7 bases map to TRBD1. The germline CDR1 and CDR2 sequences are LNHNV and YYDKDF (reference sequence). CDR3 length: 13 residues. Unmatched junction bases numbered 2, after V lost 5 bases and J lost 4 bases. CDR3 coding DNA: TGTGCCACCAGCGACAGGGAGAATCAGCCCCAGCATTTT. Translating gives CATSDRENQPQHF.

V is TRBV19 and J is TRBJ1-5; D may be TRBD1 (5 bases). Germline V gene lookup returns CDR1 LNHDA and CDR2 SQIVND (reference sequence). Trimming removed 5 bases at V and 5 bases at J, with 19 bases between. CDR3 length equals 16 residues. The CDR3 protein is CASSPMGIQGDQPQHF. The CDR3 DNA is TGTGCCAGTAGTCCAATGGGGATCCAAGGGGATCAGCCCCAGCATTTT.

V is TRBV6-4 and J is TRBJ2-3; 9 bases map to TRBD1. This CDR3 comprises 15 residues. Germline V gene sequence: CDR1 MRHNA, CDR2 SNTAGT. J lost 2 bases, V lost 0 bases, and 0 bases had no gene match. CDR3 coding DNA: TGTGCCAGCAGTGACTCACAGGGGGCCACAGATACGCAGTATTTT. Translation: CASSDSQGATDTQYF.

The chain recombines TRBV28 with TRBJ1-1; 8 bases agree with TRBD1. CDR1 is MDHEN and CDR2 is SYDVKM in the germline V gene. The CDR3 runs to 15 residues. Losses at the gene ends were 6 bases for V and 5 bases for J; bases not matched to a gene: 11. In nucleotides, the CDR3 is TGTGCCAGCAGCAGTACGGGACAGGCAGGGACTGAAGCTTTCTTT. This translates into CASSSTGQAGTEAFF.